The entry below describes one TCR beta chain. Unique-molecular-identifier-tagged TCR beta cDNA libraries were used. One entry per CDR3 protein, called by TCRdb with MiXCR from the PCR reads. This table has 150,000 to 200,000 distinct CDR3 sequences, about 29% appearing once. This record belongs to a study of post-analysis software for immune sequencing data. On the study more broadly: Several disease courses (relapsing-remitting, secondary progressive and progressive-relapsing) of multiple sclerosis were included.

Sequencing was carried out using blood. The sequence came from a girl under 18 with multiple sclerosis.

DNA of the CDR3: TGTGCCAGCAGCACCGAGGGACAGGGGAACAATGAGCAGTTCTTC. Its translation: CASSTEGQGNNEQFF. The chain couples TRBV9 to TRBJ2-1, with TRBD1 matching over 10 bases. CDR1 and CDR2 from the germline V gene are SGDLS and YYNGEE. V shed 4 bases, J shed 5 bases, and the junction held 6 bases outside the gene matches. The CDR3 has 15 amino acids. The whole variable domain, filled in from reference TRBV9 and TRBJ2-1, reads DSGVTQTPKHLITATGQRVTLRCSPRSGDLSVYWYQQSLDQGLQFLIQYYNGEERAKGNILERFSAQQFPDLHSELNLSSLELGDSALYFCASSTEGQGNNEQFFGPGTRLTVL.